This TCR beta chain was found in a study of blood T cell repertoires in COVID-19. From germline, CDR1 is SGHVS and CDR2 FQNEAQ. The CDR3 is 16 residues long. Trimming shortened V by 5 bases and J by 0 bases, and 16 bases separated the two germline ends. Assay: immunoSEQ multiplex PCR; the TCRdb copy retains only in-frame clones and omits some. The data contain a few hundred thousand clones, 89% of them singletons. Sequenced material: peripheral blood. The chain joins TRBV7-8 to TRBJ1-1; tentatively, D is TRBD1 (5 bases). The TCR comes from a middle-aged man with acute or convalescent COVID-19. This CDR3 reads CASSQRGTMMNTEAFF. As DNA, the CDR3 is TGTGCCAGCAGCCAACGGGGGACTATGATGAACACTGAAGCTTTCTTT.